A selection of T cell receptor beta chains follows, all from one sample in a study of blood T cells in healthy people across ages. TCRdb passed the 5' RACE reads through MiXCR, listing each CDR3 protein once. This repertoire shows about 1.4 million distinct CDR3 sequences, around 59% found once; its top ten account for about 6.3%. Sequencing input: blood. Source of these receptors: a man between 18 and 35 years old in good health. Both conserved end residues are part of each CDR3. D genes are given only for firm matches. Clone size appears in some rows only: once, few, many, or a class for an expanded clone.

v_call: TRBV11-2; j_call: TRBJ2-5; d_call: -; clone_size: -; cdr3_aa: CASAPVYGLRYF; cdr3_nt: TGTGCCAGCGCCCCGGTGTACGGGCTGCGGTACTTC
v_call: TRBV4-2; j_call: TRBJ2-7; d_call: -; clone_size: few; cdr3_aa: CASSQVPGKWIYEQYF; cdr3_nt: TGTGCCAGCAGCCAAGTGCCGGGTAAATGGATTTACGAGCAGTACTTC
v_call: TRBV11-1; j_call: TRBJ1-4; d_call: -; clone_size: -; cdr3_aa: CASSLAPGSGEKLFF; cdr3_nt: TGTGCCAGCAGCTTAGCCCCCGGGTCGGGTGAAAAACTGTTTTTT
v_call: TRBV4-1; j_call: TRBJ2-7; d_call: TRBD2; clone_size: -; cdr3_aa: CASSQDSGRAYEQYF; cdr3_nt: TGCGCCAGCAGCCAAGATAGCGGGAGGGCCTACGAGCAGTACTTC
v_call: TRBV12-3/TRBV12-4; j_call: TRBJ1-1; d_call: -; clone_size: -; cdr3_aa: CASRPTVTEAFF; cdr3_nt: TGTGCCAGCAGGCCGACGGTAACTGAAGCTTTCTTT
v_call: TRBV27; j_call: TRBJ2-6; d_call: -; clone_size: few; cdr3_aa: CASTIGASGANVLTF; cdr3_nt: TGTGCCAGCACCATCGGGGCCTCTGGGGCCAACGTCCTGACTTTC
v_call: TRBV15; j_call: TRBJ1-2; d_call: -; clone_size: -; cdr3_aa: CATSREADGRGYTF; cdr3_nt: TGTGCCACCAGCAGAGAGGCTGATGGTCGGGGCTACACCTTC
v_call: TRBV12-5; j_call: TRBJ2-7; d_call: -; clone_size: -; cdr3_aa: CARPRIGGNEQYF; cdr3_nt: TGTGCCCGTCCCCGGATTGGAGGGAACGAGCAGTACTTC
v_call: TRBV7-2; j_call: TRBJ2-7; d_call: -; clone_size: -; cdr3_aa: CASSPIGLAFGSYKQYF; cdr3_nt: TGTGCCAGCAGCCCCATCGGGTTGGCATTTGGATCCTACAAGCAGTACTTC
v_call: TRBV6-6; j_call: TRBJ1-3; d_call: -; clone_size: -; cdr3_aa: CASSYSMMGNTIYF; cdr3_nt: TGTGCCAGCAGTTACTCGATGATGGGAAACACCATATATTTT
v_call: TRBV4-1; j_call: TRBJ1-1; d_call: -; clone_size: few; cdr3_aa: CASRQGPGNTEAFF; cdr3_nt: TGCGCCAGCCGACAAGGGCCGGGGAACACTGAAGCTTTCTTT
v_call: TRBV24-1; j_call: TRBJ1-1; d_call: -; clone_size: -; cdr3_aa: CATSHGPLGAEAFF; cdr3_nt: TGTGCCACCAGCCATGGGCCGTTGGGAGCTGAAGCTTTCTTT
v_call: TRBV28; j_call: TRBJ1-5; d_call: -; clone_size: -; cdr3_aa: CASSFDAGANQPQHF; cdr3_nt: TGTGCCAGCAGTTTCGACGCGGGGGCCAATCAGCCCCAGCATTTT
v_call: TRBV7-9; j_call: TRBJ2-1; d_call: -; clone_size: few; cdr3_aa: CASSLWVGGPQSWFF; cdr3_nt: TGTGCCAGCAGCTTATGGGTCGGGGGGCCACAATCCTGGTTCTTC
v_call: TRBV6-5; j_call: TRBJ2-7; d_call: -; clone_size: -; cdr3_aa: CASRYQGGRGYEQYF; cdr3_nt: TGTGCCAGCCGATATCAGGGTGGAAGGGGCTACGAGCAGTACTTC
v_call: TRBV27; j_call: TRBJ1-1; d_call: -; clone_size: few; cdr3_aa: CASSLSMDSGRAFF; cdr3_nt: TGTGCCAGCAGTTTATCGATGGATTCGGGTAGAGCTTTCTTT
v_call: TRBV7-2; j_call: TRBJ2-1; d_call: TRBD2; clone_size: -; cdr3_aa: CASSLRLAGLNAYNEQFF; cdr3_nt: TGTGCCAGCAGCTTACGGCTAGCGGGCCTCAATGCCTACAATGAGCAGTTCTTC
v_call: TRBV27; j_call: TRBJ2-7; d_call: TRBD2; clone_size: -; cdr3_aa: CASSLASGTRSYEQYF; cdr3_nt: TGTGCCAGCAGTTTAGCTAGCGGGACGCGCTCCTACGAGCAGTACTTC
v_call: TRBV5-1; j_call: TRBJ2-1; d_call: -; clone_size: -; cdr3_aa: CASSSRDTYNEQFF; cdr3_nt: TGCGCCAGCAGCTCACGGGACACCTACAATGAGCAGTTCTTC
v_call: TRBV24-1; j_call: TRBJ2-1; d_call: -; clone_size: -; cdr3_aa: CATSGPSHNEQFF; cdr3_nt: TGTGCCACCAGTGGTCCGAGCCACAATGAGCAGTTCTTC
v_call: TRBV19; j_call: TRBJ1-4; d_call: -; clone_size: -; cdr3_aa: CASSPAGTGNEKLFF; cdr3_nt: TGTGCCAGTAGTCCGGCCGGGACGGGAAATGAAAAACTGTTTTTT
v_call: TRBV27; j_call: TRBJ2-3; d_call: -; clone_size: -; cdr3_aa: CASSDDPTDTQYF; cdr3_nt: TGTGCCAGCAGTGACGACCCCACAGATACGCAGTATTTT
v_call: TRBV4-1; j_call: TRBJ2-7; d_call: TRBD2; clone_size: -; cdr3_aa: CASSPNGREQYF; cdr3_nt: TGCGCCAGCAGCCCTAACGGGAGGGAGCAGTACTTC
v_call: TRBV6-5; j_call: TRBJ2-7; d_call: -; clone_size: -; cdr3_aa: CASSVQETYEQYF; cdr3_nt: TGTGCCAGCAGTGTACAGGAGACCTACGAGCAGTACTTC
v_call: TRBV14; j_call: TRBJ2-2; d_call: -; clone_size: -; cdr3_aa: CASKWTDNTGELFF; cdr3_nt: TGTGCCAGCAAATGGACAGATAACACCGGGGAGCTGTTTTTT
v_call: TRBV7-9; j_call: TRBJ1-4; d_call: TRBD1; clone_size: -; cdr3_aa: CASSPRQGAAENEKLFF; cdr3_nt: TGTGCCAGCAGCCCCCGACAGGGGGCGGCTGAGAATGAAAAACTGTTTTTT
v_call: TRBV7-2; j_call: TRBJ2-5; d_call: -; clone_size: once; cdr3_aa: CATRTIRVETQYF; cdr3_nt: TGTGCCACACGAACAATTAGAGTAGAGACCCAGTACTTC
v_call: TRBV12-3/TRBV12-4; j_call: TRBJ2-2; d_call: -; clone_size: -; cdr3_aa: CASSLEQGNTGELFF; cdr3_nt: TGTGCCAGCAGTTTGGAACAGGGAAACACCGGGGAGCTGTTTTTT
v_call: TRBV25-1; j_call: TRBJ2-5; d_call: TRBD2; clone_size: -; cdr3_aa: CASSELWDSGSMTQYF; cdr3_nt: TGTGCCAGCAGTGAATTATGGGATAGCGGGAGTATGACCCAGTACTTC
v_call: TRBV7-9; j_call: TRBJ2-1; d_call: -; clone_size: -; cdr3_aa: CACSLIGGDIYNEQFF; cdr3_nt: TGTGCCTGCAGCTTGATAGGGGGGGACATTTACAATGAGCAGTTCTTC